This T cell receptor beta chain came from a study of shared clonotypes between healthy human individuals. General study findings and limits: Collection of samples was limited to blood; tissue repertoires likely differ. Of the naive CD4 clonotypes, about 5% were shared across several donors.

Per sorted-subset replicate PCR, input was roughly 200 ng DNA, representing about 30,000 T cell genomes. Data came from immunoSEQ multiplex PCR; TCRdb stores just in-frame clones and leaves some out. Of about 2.3 million clones detected, approximately 93% appear once; the ten largest clones hold about 0.37%. V shed 3 bases, J shed 0 bases, and the junction held 4 bases outside the gene matches. Per germline, CDR1 SGHNT and CDR2 YYREEE (reference sequence). The CDR3 runs to 15 residues. Concerning this clone: What it binds is unknown.

V is TRBV5-4 and J is TRBJ1-1; 8 nucleotides line up with TRBD1. The TCR comes from a man younger than 35 in good health. Some clones in this sample may be carry-over from other donors' samples. The source material was naive CD4+ T cells from PBMCs. The sample's subset: CD45RA+ positively selected. As DNA, the CDR3 is TGTGCCAGCAGCTCAGGACAGGGCCTGAACACTGAAGCTTTCTTT. Its translation is CASSSGQGLNTEAFF.